This record covers a single TCR beta chain. Its antigen is unidentified. Within the CD8+ T cell compartment, naive cells were CD45RO-CCR7+CD27+CD95-. The authors made the TRB cDNA libraries by 5' RACE using UMI labels. TCRdb re-called the 5' RACE reads and catalogs CDR3 proteins one per entry, DNA excluded. The sample data list roughly 110,000 distinct CDR3 sequences. The sample belongs to a study of CXCR3-negative and CXCR3-positive naive CD8 T cells. Study-wide points: CXCR3-positive naive cells had more hydrophobic TRB CDR3s than CXCR3-negative naive cells.

The germline V gene has CDR1 LGHNA and CDR2 YNFKEQ. The CDR3 runs to 16 residues. Sequencing was carried out using naive CXCR3+ CD8+ T cells from blood. Regarding subset: CD45RO-CCR7+CD27+CD95- naive CD8+ T cells expressing CXCR3 (TNR3+). This sequence was found in a human donor in good health. Some clones in this sample may be carry-over from other donors' samples. The V and J genes are TRBV4-2 and TRBJ2-3. The chain's CDR3 is CASSQDGEHSTDTQYF.